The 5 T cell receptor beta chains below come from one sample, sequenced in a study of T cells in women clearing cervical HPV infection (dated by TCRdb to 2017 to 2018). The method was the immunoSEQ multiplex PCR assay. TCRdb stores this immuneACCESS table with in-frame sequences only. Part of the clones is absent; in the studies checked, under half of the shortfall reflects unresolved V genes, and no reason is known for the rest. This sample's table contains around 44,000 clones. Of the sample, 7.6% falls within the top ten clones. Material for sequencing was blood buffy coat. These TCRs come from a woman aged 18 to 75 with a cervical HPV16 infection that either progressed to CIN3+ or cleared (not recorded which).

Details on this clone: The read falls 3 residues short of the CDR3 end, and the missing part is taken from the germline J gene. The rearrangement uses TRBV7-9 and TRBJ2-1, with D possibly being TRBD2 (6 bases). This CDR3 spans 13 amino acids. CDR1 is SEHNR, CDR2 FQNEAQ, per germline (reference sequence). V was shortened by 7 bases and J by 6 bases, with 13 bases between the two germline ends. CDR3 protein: CASTTSGGNEQFF. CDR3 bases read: TGTGCCAGCACCACCTCCGGGGGCAATGAG.

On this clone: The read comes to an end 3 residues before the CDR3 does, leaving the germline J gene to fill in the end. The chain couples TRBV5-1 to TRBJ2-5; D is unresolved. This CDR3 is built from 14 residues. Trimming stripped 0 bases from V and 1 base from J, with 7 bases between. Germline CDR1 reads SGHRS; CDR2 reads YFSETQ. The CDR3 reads CASSLVASQETQYF. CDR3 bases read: TGCGCCAGCAGCTTGGTGGCCAGCCAAGAGACC.

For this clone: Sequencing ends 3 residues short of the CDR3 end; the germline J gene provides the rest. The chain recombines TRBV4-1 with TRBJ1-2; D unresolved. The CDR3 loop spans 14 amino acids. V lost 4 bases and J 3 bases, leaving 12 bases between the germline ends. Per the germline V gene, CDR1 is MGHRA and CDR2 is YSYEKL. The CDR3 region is CASSRPDTHYGYTF. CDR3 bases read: TGCGCCAGCAGCCGTCCAGATACCCACTATGGC.

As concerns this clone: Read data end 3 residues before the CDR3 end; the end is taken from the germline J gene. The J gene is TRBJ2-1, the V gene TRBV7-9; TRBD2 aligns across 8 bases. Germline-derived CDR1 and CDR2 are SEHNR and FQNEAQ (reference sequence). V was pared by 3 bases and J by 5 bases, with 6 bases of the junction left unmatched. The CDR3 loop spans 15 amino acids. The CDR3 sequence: CASSFSTSGHNEQFF. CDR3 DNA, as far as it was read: TGTGCCAGCAGCTTTTCTACTAGCGGCCACAATGAG.

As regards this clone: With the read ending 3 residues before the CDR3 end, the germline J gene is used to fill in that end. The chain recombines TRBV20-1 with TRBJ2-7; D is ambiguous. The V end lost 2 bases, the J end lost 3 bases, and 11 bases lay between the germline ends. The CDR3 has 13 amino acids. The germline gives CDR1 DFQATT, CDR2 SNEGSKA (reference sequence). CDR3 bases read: TGCAGTGCTAGACCGCGACTTAGCTACGAG. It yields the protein CSARPRLSYE. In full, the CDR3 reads CSARPRLSYEQYF.